The 30 T cell receptor beta chains listed next were all sequenced from one sample in a study of T cell responses to AZD1222 COVID-19 vaccine. Using immunoSEQ multiplex PCR, the repertoire was profiled, and TCRdb retains in-frame clones only, with some absent. The data contain about 130,000 clones, 90% to 95% of them singletons. Specimen: peripheral blood, collected on day 0 of AZD1222 vaccination. These receptors all come from an adult in good health.

There are a few counts of this clone. The CDR3 region is CASSSKAGGVPYNEQFF. As DNA, the CDR3 is TGTGCCAGCAGCTCGAAAGCGGGGGGCGTACCCTACAATGAGCAGTTCTTC. This rearrangement joins TRBV7-2 to TRBJ2-1; 9 bases line up with TRBD2. J was trimmed by 2 bases and V by 4 bases; bases with no gene match: 9. The germline gives CDR1 SGHTA, CDR2 FQGNSA. This CDR3 spans 17 amino acids.

The V call is TRBV6-5, the J call TRBJ1-1, with D uncertain. In germline, CDR1 is MNHEY, CDR2 SVGAGI. The CDR3 is 13 amino acids. V lost 7 bases, J lost 1 base, and 10 bases lay in between. The CDR3 DNA is TGTGCCAGCACCAAGACAAGGAACACTGAAGCTTTCTTT. Amino acids: CASTKTRNTEAFF.

Only one count was recorded for this clone. The chain is built from TRBV11-2 and TRBJ1-2; 9 nucleotides match TRBD1. After removal of 5 bases from V and 5 bases from J, the junction contained 15 bases not matched to a gene. The CDR3 is 17 amino acids. Looked up from germline, CDR1 is SGHAT and CDR2 is FQNNGV. The DNA for the CDR3 is TGTGCCAGCAGCCGCCGGCCCCGACAGGGGGTCTCTTATGGCTACACCTTC. It specifies CASSRRPRQGVSYGYTF.

V usage is TRBV5-1 and J usage is TRBJ1-2; the D is unclear. Trimming removed 3 bases from V and 4 bases from J, with 10 bases in between. The CDR3 runs to 13 residues. CDR1 is SGHRS and CDR2 is YFSETQ in the germline V gene. The CDR3 DNA sequence: TGCGCCAGCAGCTCGCGGGGATTCTATGGCTACACCTTC. Translating it yields CASSSRGFYGYTF.

This chain links TRBV4-3 with TRBJ1-2, with 9 bases lining up with TRBD1. V lost 0 bases and J lost 4; bases outside the gene matches: 9. This CDR3 spans 17 amino acids. Germline CDR1 LGHNA, CDR2 YSLEER. The CDR3 region is CASSQDGTGPGSYGYTF. The CDR3 bases are TGCGCCAGCAGCCAAGACGGGACAGGGCCCGGCAGCTATGGCTACACCTTC.

The chain recombines TRBV19 with TRBJ2-7; TRBD1 might be the D (6 bases). This CDR3 has 14 residues. Per germline, CDR1 LNHDA and CDR2 SQIVND (reference sequence). V lost 1 base and J lost 5, with 12 bases in between. CDR3 in DNA: TGTGCCAGTAGTATAGTGCAGGGGTTCGACGAGCAGTACTTC. Residues: CASSIVQGFDEQYF.

The chain recombines TRBV28 with TRBJ2-7; perhaps TRBD1 as D (7 bases). V was pared by 5 bases and J by 2 bases, with 13 bases between. Germline loops: CDR1 MDHEN, CDR2 SYDVKM. The CDR3 covers 14 residues. The CDR3 sequence is CASSLQGGPYEQYF. CDR3 DNA: TGTGCCAGCAGTCTTCAGGGGGGTCCCTACGAGCAGTACTTC.

V is TRBV12-3 or TRBV12-4 and J is TRBJ1-2; D call uncertain. The ends were cut back, 4 bases at V and 3 bases at J, with 6 bases in the middle. The CDR3 covers 12 residues. The CDR3 spells CASSSMDYGYTF. The DNA for the CDR3 is TGTGCCAGCAGTTCCATGGACTATGGCTACACCTTC.

The chain carries TRBV30 and TRBJ2-3; D might be TRBD2 (6 bases). The CDR3 sequence is 10 residues long. CDR1 is GTSNPN and CDR2 is SVGIG in the germline V gene (reference sequence). The germline V and J ends were trimmed by 2 bases and 14 bases, with 11 bases remaining between them. In nucleotides, the CDR3 is TGTGCCTGGAGTCCCGGGGGACCGTATTTT. It specifies CAWSPGGPYF.

CDR3: CASSPRGGAWDTQYF. The CDR3 region has the DNA TGTGCCAGCAGCCCACGGGGGGGGGCCTGGGATACGCAGTATTTT. This chain links TRBV9 with TRBJ2-3, with 8 bases lining up with TRBD2. Trimming at V came to 4 bases and at J to 6 bases, leaving 10 bases not matched to a gene. Germline V gene data show CDR1 as SGDLS and CDR2 as YYNGEE. The CDR3 runs to 15 residues. Filled out from reference TRBV9 and TRBJ2-3, the complete variable domain reads DSGVTQTPKHLITATGQRVTLRCSPRSGDLSVYWYQQSLDQGLQFLIQYYNGEERAKGNILERFSAQQFPDLHSELNLSSLELGDSALYFCASSPRGGAWDTQYFGPGTRLTVL.

The rearrangement links TRBV6-5 to TRBJ1-6; D possibly corresponds to TRBD1 (5 bases). In germline, CDR1 is MNHEY, CDR2 SVGAGI. Trimming shortened V by 6 bases and J by 6 bases, and 15 bases separated the two germline ends. CDR3 length equals 15 residues. The CDR3 sequence is CASSPRQIFNSPLHF. The CDR3 bases are TGTGCCAGCAGCCCACGACAGATTTTTAATTCACCCCTCCACTTT.

The chain has TRBV5-1 and TRBJ1-1; D is unclear. The V gene lost 3 bases and the J gene lost 1 base, with 4 bases spanning the gap. CDR1 and CDR2 (germline): SGHRS, YFSETQ. The CDR3 has 12 residues. In nucleotides, the CDR3 is TGCGCCAGCAGCTCGACGAACACTGAAGCTTTCTTT. Its protein is CASSSTNTEAFF.

V and J are TRBV10-1 and TRBJ2-3, with 9 nucleotides matching TRBD2. The CDR3 contains 16 residues. J was trimmed by 5 bases and V by 4 bases; bases with no gene match: 10. Germline CDR1 reads WNHNN; CDR2 reads SYGVQD (reference sequence). In DNA, the CDR3 is TGCGCCAGCAGTGCGGCGAGCGGGGGGATGATAGATACGCAGTATTTT. The encoded protein is CASSAASGGMIDTQYF.

This chain links TRBV6-1 with TRBJ2-7, with TRBD2 as a possible D gene (7 bases). Trimming cost V 3 bases and J 2 bases, with 14 bases left between them. This CDR3 comprises 15 residues. From germline, CDR1 is MNHNS and CDR2 SASEGT. The CDR3 nucleotides are TGTGCCAGCAGTGAGGAAGGGGGGGGTCCCTACGAGCAGTACTTC. It encodes CASSEEGGGPYEQYF.

This chain's CDR3 is CASSVAGSGAQDTQYF. DNA for the CDR3: TGTGCCAGCAGCGTAGCAGGTAGCGGGGCTCAAGATACGCAGTATTTT. The chain joins TRBV9 to TRBJ2-3; 8 nucleotides line up with TRBD2. The length of the CDR3 is 16 residues. V lost 0 bases and J lost 5; bases outside the gene matches: 8. From germline, CDR1 is SGDLS and CDR2 YYNGEE.

CDR3 coding DNA: TGTGCCAGCAGTGAAGTACAGGGGCCGTACGAGCAGTACTTC. It encodes CASSEVQGPYEQYF. The chain employs TRBV2 and TRBJ2-7, with 7 bases that match TRBD1. The CDR3 covers 14 residues. V lost 1 base to trimming and J lost 4 bases; unmatched junction nucleotides: 4. From germline, CDR1 is SNHLY and CDR2 FYNNEI. The complete variable domain, with remaining parts taken from reference TRBV2 and TRBJ2-7, reads EPEVTQTPSHQVTQMGQEVILRCVPISNHLYFYWYRQILGQKVEFLVSFYNNEISEKSEIFDDQFSVERPDGSNFTLKIRSTKLEDSAMYFCASSEVQGPYEQYFGPGTRLTVT.

This sequence joins TRBV18 and TRBJ2-7, with TRBD2 as a possible D gene (5 bases). The CDR3 length is 13 residues. In germline, CDR1 is KGHSH, CDR2 LQKENI. The ends were cut back, 2 bases at V and 5 bases at J, with 10 bases in the middle. The CDR3, as DNA: TGTGCCAGCTCACCATCCGCCGGGGACGAGCAGTACTTC. Its translation is CASSPSAGDEQYF.

The chain employs TRBV4-2 and TRBJ2-7; TRBD1 is a possible D gene (5 bases). Trimming shortened V by 1 base and J by 6 bases, and 10 bases separated the two germline ends. The CDR3 has 13 residues. Germline V gene sequence: CDR1 LGHNA, CDR2 YNFKEQ. The CDR3 DNA reads as TGTGCCAGCAGCCAAGGCGGCAGGGCCGAGCAGTACTTC. Translation: CASSQGGRAEQYF.

Only a few counts were recorded for this clone. V is TRBV7-9 and J is TRBJ2-1; D perhaps matches TRBD1 (6 bases). CDR1 and CDR2 from the germline V gene are SEHNR and FQNEAQ (reference sequence). The V gene lost 0 bases and the J gene lost 2 bases, with 17 bases spanning the gap. This CDR3 contains 18 residues. The chain's CDR3 is CASSLAGRGKGAYNEQFF. The CDR3 coding sequence is TGTGCCAGCAGCTTAGCAGGTCGGGGTAAGGGGGCCTACAATGAGCAGTTCTTC. The variable domain in full, completed from reference TRBV7-9 and TRBJ2-1, reads DTGVSQNPRHKITKRGQNVTFRCDPISEHNRLYWYRQTLGQGPEFLTYFQNEAQLEKSRLLSDRFSAERPKGSFSTLEIQRTEQGDSAMYLCASSLAGRGKGAYNEQFFGPGTRLTVL.

The genes are TRBV11-1 and TRBJ2-5; D is uncertain. The CDR3 contains 14 residues. CDR1 is SGHAT and CDR2 is FQDESV in the germline V gene (reference sequence). The V end was cut by 0 bases, the J end by 5 bases, with 10 bases between. This chain's CDR3 is CASSLALDRETQYF. CDR3 DNA: TGTGCCAGCAGCTTAGCCTTAGACCGGGAGACCCAGTACTTC. The full variable domain, with the rest looked up from reference TRBV11-1 and TRBJ2-5, is EAEVAQSPRYKITEKSQAVAFWCDPISGHATLYWYRQILGQGPELLVQFQDESVVDDSQLPKDRFSAERLKGVDSTLKIQPAELGDSAMYLCASSLALDRETQYFGPGTRLLVL.

The table lists this clone with a count of one. This CDR3 is CASSEGQGRTYEQYF. In DNA form, the CDR3 reads TGTGCCAGCAGTGAGGGACAGGGGAGAACCTACGAGCAGTACTTC. V usage is TRBV6-1 and J usage is TRBJ2-7, with 10 bases identical to TRBD1. CDR3 length: 15 amino acids. The germline V gene has CDR1 MNHNS and CDR2 SASEGT. J gave up 2 bases and V 3 bases, and 4 bases lay outside the gene matches.

The chain employs TRBV5-1 and TRBJ1-1; D call uncertain. CDR3 size: 13 residues. CDR1 is SGHRS, CDR2 YFSETQ, per germline. Trimming left V 1 base short and J 5 bases short, with 9 bases between. In DNA, the CDR3 is TGCGCCAGCAGCTTGTTCACAGTGACTGAAGCTTTCTTT. Protein product: CASSLFTVTEAFF.

The chain links TRBV4-2 to TRBJ2-2; 12 positions match TRBD2. From germline, CDR1 is LGHNA and CDR2 YNFKEQ. The CDR3 is 18 residues long. The junction had 6 bases not matched to a gene; V was cut back by 3 bases and J by 1 base. Here the CDR3 reads CASSHELAGGQNTGELFF. The CDR3 nucleotides are TGTGCCAGCAGCCATGAACTAGCGGGGGGCCAGAACACCGGGGAGCTGTTTTTT.

This chain uses TRBV18 with TRBJ1-2, with a weak D call TRBD1 (5 bases). V lost 1 base and J 8 bases, leaving 20 bases between the germline ends. The CDR3 length is 16 residues. Germline V gene lookup returns CDR1 KGHSH and CDR2 LQKENI. Here the CDR3 DNA reads TGTGCCAGCTCACCACAGGGAGGGACGCCGGTGGAAGGCTACACCTTC. It codes for CASSPQGGTPVEGYTF.

CDR3 in DNA: TGTGCCAGTACCCCAAGGGAACAGGGGACTACTGGAAACACCATATATTTT. It specifies CASTPREQGTTGNTIYF. The chain employs TRBV19 and TRBJ1-3; 7 bases are shared with TRBD1. The CDR3 has 17 residues. Germline trimming cut 7 bases from V and 2 bases from J; bases unmatched to any gene: 14. In germline, CDR1 is LNHDA, CDR2 SQIVND (reference sequence).

The chain has TRBV7-2 and TRBJ2-7; TRBD1 is a possible D gene (6 bases). CDR3 length: 14 amino acids. V was cut by 0 bases and J by 6 bases, with 12 bases left in between. CDR1 and CDR2 from the germline V gene are SGHTA and FQGNSA. CDR3 sequence: CASSLAGVGGEQYF. CDR3 in DNA: TGTGCCAGCAGCTTAGCTGGGGTAGGGGGCGAGCAGTACTTC.

The rearrangement joins TRBV28 to TRBJ2-3; the D is unclear. The CDR3 consists of 14 residues. V lost 5 bases and J 0 bases, leaving 9 bases between the germline ends. CDR1 MDHEN and CDR2 SYDVKM come from the germline V gene. The CDR3 region is CASSRSPSTDTQYF. The CDR3 bases are TGTGCCAGCAGTCGGTCCCCTAGCACAGATACGCAGTATTTT.

The chain carries TRBV16 and TRBJ2-5; weak D call: TRBD2 (6 bases). Trimming shortened V by 8 bases and J by 3 bases, and 13 bases separated the two germline ends. The CDR3 has 13 amino acids. Germline V lookup: CDR1 KGHSY, CDR2 FQNENV. The CDR3 DNA sequence: TGTGCCAGCGGCGGGGACTGGAAAGAGACCCAGTACTTC. Translated, it gives CASGGDWKETQYF.

In DNA, the CDR3 is TGCAGCGTGCCATCGGGGACAGGGGGCTCCTACGAGCAGTACTTC. It specifies CSVPSGTGGSYEQYF. This chain connects TRBV29-1 to TRBJ2-7; TRBD1 aligns across 11 bases. The CDR3 runs to 15 residues. V dropped 6 bases and J dropped 0; count of bases not matched to a gene: 7. Germline loops: CDR1 SQVTM, CDR2 ANQGSEA.

This rearrangement joins TRBV4-2 to TRBJ1-1, with a possible D match to TRBD1 (5 bases). CDR3 length: 15 residues. The germline V gene encodes CDR1 LGHNA and CDR2 YNFKEQ. V lost 1 base and J lost 3, with 12 bases in between. The CDR3 spells CASSQGGGGYTEAFF. The CDR3 DNA follows: TGTGCCAGCAGCCAAGGGGGGGGAGGCTACACTGAAGCTTTCTTT.